This TCR beta chain stems from a study of cytomegalovirus exposure and HLA in healthy donors. About this clone: Its target is not known.

While the first cohort had hundreds of subjects, the donors belonged to the separate validation cohort of over a hundred subjects. Produced via immunoSEQ multiplex PCR; TCRdb's table is partial and in-frame only. Of under 400,000 clones listed, 88% are singletons. Study results and caveats: Cytomegalovirus-associated TCR beta chains were listed, numbering 150 to 200. A few CMV-associated chains were confirmed in vitro to be specific for CMV antigens. Rarity characterized most TCR sequences, yet some public TCRs appeared in many donors.

Germline loops: CDR1 SQVTM, CDR2 ANQGSEA. V lost 6 bases to trimming and J lost 2 bases, with 10 bases between them. The CDR3 spans 12 residues. The V and J genes are TRBV29-1 and TRBJ1-2; D is possibly TRBD1 (6 bases). This receptor was obtained from a man between 25 and 39 years old in good health and CMV-seronegative. The sample was PBMCs. CDR3 in DNA: TGCAGCGTGGGCGGACAGAACTATGGCTACACCTTC. Amino acids: CSVGGQNYGYTF. Complete variable domain (other parts from reference TRBV29-1 and TRBJ1-2): SAVISQKPSRDICQRGTSLTIQCQVDSQVTMMFWYRQQPGQSLTLIATANQGSEATYESGFVIDKFPISRPNLTFSTLTVSNMSPEDSSIYLCSVGGQNYGYTFGSGTRLTVV.